The T cell receptor (beta chain) described here comes from a study of T-cell memory formation after mild COVID-19. Study information: Clustering of TCRs was largely donor specific. Whole-study findings and limits: Some SARS-CoV-2-responding clones were already detected in memory before infection. For contracting clones, CD4+ ones sat mainly in CM and EM, CD8+ in EMRA.

The germline V gene has CDR1 MNHEY and CDR2 SVGEGT. The CDR3 is made up of 17 amino acids. V shed 5 bases, J shed 4 bases, and the junction held 15 bases outside the gene matches. Comments on this clonotype: What it recognizes is unknown.

Sample barcodes and UMIs were carried by the TCR alpha and TCR beta cDNA libraries that 5'RACE generated with constant-segment primers. TCRdb ran MiXCR on the 5' RACE reads and lists one entry per CDR3 protein. Among almost 350,000 distinct CDR3 sequences listed, less than 25% were seen once. The rearrangement links TRBV6-2 or TRBV6-3 to TRBJ2-3; 7 bases align to TRBD2. The sample was PBMCs or a T cell subset sorted from them (not recorded which). The sequence was collected from a man aged 18 to 30 who had mild COVID-19 (a few samples of this study predate the infection). Cell type and time point are not known. CDR3 bases: TGTGCCAGCAGTCCCCTCCCTAACGCGGGGGTAGCAGATACGCAGTATTTT. Amino acids: CASSPLPNAGVADTQYF.